This is a list of T cell receptor beta chains from one sample in a study of cytomegalovirus exposure and HLA in healthy donors. Here immunoSEQ multiplex PCR was the method, and the copy in TCRdb shows in-frame clones only, minus some. The repertoire table contains 70,000 to 75,000 clones. The material sequenced was PBMCs. These TCRs come from a female donor in good health and CMV-seropositive. Each CDR3 is given with its conserved first and last residue. The D gene is left open where the match is weak.

CDR3aa	CDR3nt	len	d_gene	v_gene	j_gene
CASSYSSISGEQYF	TGTGCCAGCAGTTACTCCTCAATCTCGGGGGAGCAGTACTTC	14	.	TRBV6-5	TRBJ2-7
CASSRGGQNTGELFF	TGTGCCAGCAGTCGAGGGGGCCAGAACACCGGGGAGCTGTTTTTT	15	TRBD1	TRBV6-1	TRBJ2-2
CAWSVLAGEGRDTQYF	TGTGCCTGGAGTGTTCTAGCGGGGGAAGGGAGGGATACGCAGTATTTT	16	TRBD2	TRBV30	TRBJ2-3
CASSLVPGRSRAEKLFF	TGCGCCAGCAGCTTGGTTCCAGGGCGTAGCCGAGCTGAAAAACTGTTTTTT	17	.	TRBV5-1	TRBJ1-4
CASSVGGVGNTIYF	TGTGCCAGCAGCGTAGGCGGGGTCGGAAACACCATATATTTT	14	.	TRBV9	TRBJ1-3
CASSPLQLGTGVETQYF	TGTGCCAGCTCACCGCTTCAGTTGGGGACAGGGGTAGAGACCCAGTACTTC	17	TRBD1	TRBV18	TRBJ2-5
CASSVAGGQGPYEKLFF	TGTGCCAGCAGCGTAGCTGGAGGACAGGGGCCTTATGAAAAACTGTTTTTT	17	TRBD1	TRBV9	TRBJ1-4
CASSYSGGDYNEQFF	TGTGCCAGCTCCTATAGCGGGGGCGACTACAATGAGCAGTTCTTC	15	TRBD2	TRBV18	TRBJ2-1
CASREGSGRDYEQYF	TGTGCCAGCAGAGAGGGGAGCGGGAGGGACTACGAGCAGTACTTC	15	TRBD2	TRBV14	TRBJ2-7
CASSSPGLAGSEQFF	TGTGCCAGCAGCTCACCGGGACTAGCGGGTTCTGAGCAGTTCTTC	15	TRBD2	TRBV7-9	TRBJ2-1
CASSRAGGSYEQYF	TGTGCCAGCAGCCGGGCGGGGGGATCCTACGAGCAGTACTTC	14	TRBD2	TRBV5-4	TRBJ2-7
CSGRGHPSSYEQYF	TGCAGCGGAAGAGGACACCCGAGCTCCTACGAGCAGTACTTC	14	.	TRBV29-1	TRBJ2-7
CASSQYYEQYF	TGTGCCAGCAGCCAATACTACGAGCAGTACTTC	11	.	TRBV14	TRBJ2-7
CASSQQGGRQPQHF	TGTGCCAGCAGCCAACAGGGCGGGAGGCAGCCCCAGCATTTT	14	.	TRBV5-6	TRBJ1-5
CASSESGGNQPQHF	TGTGCCAGCAGTGAATCGGGGGGGAATCAGCCCCAGCATTTT	14	.	TRBV6-4	TRBJ1-5
CASSPHTSGTYNEQFF	TGTGCCAGCAGCCCACACACTAGCGGGACCTACAATGAGCAGTTCTTC	16	TRBD2	TRBV7-2	TRBJ2-1
CASSFSRSGRAPDTQYF	TGCGCCAGCAGCTTTTCCAGGAGCGGGAGGGCCCCAGATACGCAGTATTTT	17	TRBD2	TRBV5-1	TRBJ2-3
CASSGGARTDTQYF	TGTGCCAGCAGTGGGGGGGCGCGGACAGATACGCAGTATTTT	14	.	TRBV13	TRBJ2-3
CASSQVANLAGVSPSTDTQYF	TGTGCCAGCAGCCAAGTTGCCAATCTAGCGGGAGTTAGTCCTAGCACAGATACGCAGTATTTT	21	TRBD2	TRBV4-2	TRBJ2-3
CASRPTGTVYEQYF	TGTGCCAGCAGACCTACCGGGACAGTCTACGAGCAGTACTTC	14	TRBD1	TRBV2	TRBJ2-7
CASSGGGSYNEQFF	TGCGCCAGCTCCGGGGGGGGCTCCTACAATGAGCAGTTCTTC	14	TRBD2	TRBV4-1	TRBJ2-1
CASSAGGAKNIQYF	TGTGCCAGCAGTGCCGGAGGGGCCAAAAACATTCAGTACTTC	14	.	TRBV2	TRBJ2-4
CASSYRGSTGELFF	TGTGCCAGCAGTTACCGTGGCAGCACCGGGGAGCTGTTTTTT	14	.	TRBV6-5	TRBJ2-2
CASTSRGVGQGGADTQYF	TGTGCCAGCACTTCAAGGGGTGTCGGACAGGGGGGAGCAGATACGCAGTATTTT	18	TRBD1	TRBV7-6	TRBJ2-3
CASSFLRTDNYEQYF	TGTGCCAGCAGTTTCCTAAGGACAGACAACTACGAGCAGTACTTC	15	.	TRBV6-5	TRBJ2-7
CASSPREGGGEKLFF	TGTGCCAGCAGCCCTCGGGAGGGCGGAGGTGAAAAACTGTTTTTT	15	.	TRBV9	TRBJ1-4
CASSPSPGGASSYEQYF	TGTGCCAGCTCACCGTCCCCAGGGGGCGCATCCTCCTACGAGCAGTACTTC	17	TRBD1	TRBV18	TRBJ2-7
CASSQDSFYGYTF	TGTGCCAGCAGCCAGGACAGTTTCTATGGCTACACCTTC	13	.	TRBV7-9	TRBJ1-2
CASRDRGSGELFF	TGTGCCAGCAGGGACAGGGGGTCCGGGGAGCTGTTTTTT	13	TRBD1	TRBV6-5	TRBJ2-2
CASSQDVIGVGYEKLFF	TGTGCCAGCAGCCAAGATGTTATAGGAGTCGGGTACGAAAAACTGTTTTTT	17	.	TRBV14	TRBJ1-4
CASSEWRTGYGYTF	TGTGCCAGCAGTGAATGGAGGACGGGCTATGGCTACACCTTC	14	.	TRBV2	TRBJ1-2
CASSYSTGQGVSPLHF	TGTGCCAGCAGTTACTCTACGGGACAGGGTGTTTCACCCCTCCACTTT	16	TRBD1	TRBV6-5	TRBJ1-6
CASSLDGGNYGYTF	TGCGCCAGCAGCTTGGATGGCGGAAACTATGGCTACACCTTC	14	.	TRBV5-1	TRBJ1-2
CASSPRDTSYEQYF	TGTGCCAGCAGCCCCCGGGATACCTCCTACGAGCAGTACTTC	14	.	TRBV4-1	TRBJ2-7
CASSSTLGTVKAQETQYF	TGTGCCAGCAGCTCTACTCTAGGGACAGTCAAGGCCCAAGAGACCCAGTACTTC	18	TRBD1	TRBV5-4	TRBJ2-5
CSVGSPGQGSYEQYF	TGTAGCGTTGGGTCCCCGGGACAGGGGTCCTACGAGCAGTACTTC	15	TRBD1	TRBV29-1	TRBJ2-7
CASSLRNRIHTF	TGTGCCAGCAGCCTAAGGAACAGGATCCACACCTTC	12	.	TRBV6-1	TRBJ1-2
CASSPNSGDGSEQFF	TGTGCCAGCTCACCCAATAGCGGGGACGGAAGTGAGCAGTTCTTC	15	TRBD2	TRBV18	TRBJ2-1
CASSIRGSNQPQHF	TGTGCCAGTAGTATCCGGGGGTCGAATCAGCCCCAGCATTTT	14	.	TRBV19	TRBJ1-5
CASNGPGDYGYTF	TGTGCCAGCAACGGGCCCGGGGACTATGGCTACACCTTC	13	.	TRBV2	TRBJ1-2
CASSPAGQLAKNIQYF	TGTGCCAGCTCACCCGCGGGACAGCTAGCCAAAAACATTCAGTACTTC	16	.	TRBV18	TRBJ2-4
CASSYDRDYGYTF	TGTGCCAGCAGCTATGACAGGGACTATGGCTACACCTTC	13	TRBD1	TRBV7-2	TRBJ1-2
CASSQAGSGGINTQYF	TGTGCCAGCAGCCAGGCCGGAAGCGGGGGGATAAATACGCAGTATTTT	16	TRBD2	TRBV11-3	TRBJ2-3
CASSARQGAREKLFF	TGTGCCAGCAGCGCCAGACAGGGGGCGCGAGAAAAACTGTTTTTT	15	TRBD1	TRBV11-1	TRBJ1-4
CASSKLAGGIGELFF	TGTGCCAGCAGCAAACTAGCGGGAGGGATCGGGGAGCTGTTTTTT	15	TRBD2	TRBV11-2	TRBJ2-2
CASSRTGNLISPLHF	TGTGCCAGCAGTAGGACAGGGAATTTGATATCACCCCTCCACTTT	15	TRBD1	TRBV6-1	TRBJ1-6